A single sample is the source of the 31 T cell receptor beta chains below, sequenced in a study of blood T cell repertoires in COVID-19. Generated by immunoSEQ multiplex PCR, the TCRdb table keeps only in-frame clones and is missing some. The sample yields about 120,000 clones, approximately 90% seen once. Sequencing was carried out using peripheral blood. The receptors were sampled from a human donor with active COVID-19. The donor label of this sample is uncertain.

Here the CDR3 reads CASSSIKINATSSYNEQFF. In nucleotides, the CDR3 is TGTGCCAGCAGCTCGATTAAAATAAACGCAACCAGCTCCTACAATGAGCAGTTCTTC. The chain links TRBV7-9 to TRBJ2-1; D is ambiguous. The germline gives CDR1 SEHNR, CDR2 FQNEAQ (reference sequence). V was trimmed by 4 bases and J by 0 bases, leaving 22 bases between them. There are 19 residues in the CDR3.

The chain combines TRBV7-9 with TRBJ2-5; the D gene is possibly TRBD2 (5 bases). Between the trimmed V and J ends, which lost 10 bases and 5 bases, there was a span of 5 bases. CDR1 is SEHNR, CDR2 FQNEAQ, per germline (reference sequence). The length of the CDR3 is 9 residues. DNA of the CDR3: TGTGCCACGGGGGAGACCCAGTACTTC. It specifies CATGETQYF. The full variable domain, with the rest looked up from reference TRBV7-9 and TRBJ2-5, is DTGVSQNPRHKITKRGQNVTFRCDPISEHNRLYWYRQTLGQGPEFLTYFQNEAQLEKSRLLSDRFSAERPKGSFSTLEIQRTEQGDSAMYLCATGETQYFGPGTRLLVL.

The V gene is TRBV7-7, the J gene TRBJ1-4; tentative D call: TRBD1 (6 bases). Trimming took 5 bases from V and 8 from J, leaving 18 bases between them. The CDR3 loop spans 15 amino acids. Germline V lookup: CDR1 SSHAT, CDR2 FNYEAQ (reference sequence). CDR3 nucleotides: TGTGCCAGCAGCCCAGGTTCGGGGGGGCAGGAAAAACTGTTTTTT. Translated, it gives CASSPGSGGQEKLFF.

V usage is TRBV9 and J usage is TRBJ1-3; D remains unclear. Germline V gene sequence: CDR1 SGDLS, CDR2 YYNGEE. V was cut by 0 bases and J by 0 bases, with 7 bases left in between. The CDR3 totals 15 residues. CDR3 sequence reads: CASSVGPGSGNTIYF. The DNA of the CDR3 is TGTGCCAGCAGCGTAGGGCCGGGCTCTGGAAACACCATATATTTT.

V is TRBV3-1 (or the pseudogene TRBV3-2) and J is TRBJ1-1, with 9 bases matching TRBD1. V lost 2 bases and J lost 4; bases outside the gene matches: 11. The CDR3 is made up of 17 amino acids. Per germline, CDR1 LGHDT and CDR2 YNNKEL (reference sequence). The CDR3 bases are TGTGCCAGCAGCCAATCATGGACAGGGGCTAAGACCACTGAAGCTTTCTTT. Protein sequence: CASSQSWTGAKTTEAFF.

CDR3 in amino acids: CASSLGQYSYEQYF. CDR3 nucleotides: TGTGCCAGCAGCTTAGGTCAGTACTCCTACGAGCAGTACTTC. The chain joins TRBV7-6 to TRBJ2-7; no clear D gene. This CDR3 comprises 14 residues. CDR1 is SGHVS and CDR2 is FNYEAQ in the germline V gene. Trimming left V 1 base short and J 0 bases short, with 7 bases between.

This clone occurred a few times. The gene calls are TRBV7-9 and TRBJ2-1, with 10 positions matching TRBD2. Germline values: CDR1 SEHNR, CDR2 FQNEAQ (reference sequence). The length of the CDR3 is 15 residues. With 8 bases clipped from V and 6 bases from J, the junction kept 10 bases outside the gene matches. This CDR3 reads CASRSRAGGLNEQFF. The CDR3 region has the DNA TGTGCCAGCCGGTCGCGAGCGGGGGGGCTCAATGAGCAGTTCTTC. Combining the CDR3 with reference TRBV7-9 and TRBJ2-1 gives the whole variable domain DTGVSQNPRHKITKRGQNVTFRCDPISEHNRLYWYRQTLGQGPEFLTYFQNEAQLEKSRLLSDRFSAERPKGSFSTLEIQRTEQGDSAMYLCASRSRAGGLNEQFFGPGTRLTVL.

The chain uses TRBV2 and TRBJ2-5; 15 bases are a match to TRBD2. V lost 4 bases, J lost 6 bases, and 6 bases stayed unmatched. In germline, CDR1 is SNHLY, CDR2 FYNNEI. CDR3 size: 16 residues. The CDR3 sequence is CASSAGTSGGPQTQYF. DNA of the CDR3: TGTGCCAGCAGTGCAGGGACTAGCGGGGGGCCACAGACCCAGTACTTC.

The rearrangement uses TRBV6-2 or TRBV6-3 and TRBJ2-7, with TRBD1 matching 8 bases. Trimming cost V 2 bases and J 2 bases; bases outside gene matches: 8. The germline V gene has CDR1 MNHEY and CDR2 SVGEGT. The CDR3 has 16 residues. The CDR3 protein is CASSYLGQGSPYEQYF. The DNA of the CDR3 is TGTGCCAGCAGTTACCTTGGACAGGGCAGTCCCTACGAGCAGTACTTC.

The chain links TRBV9 to TRBJ1-1, with D perhaps matching TRBD1 (6 bases). Trimming took off 3 bases at V and 1 base at J, with 16 bases between the two ends. Germline lookup yields CDR1 SGDLS and CDR2 YYNGEE. The CDR3 is 16 residues long. In nucleotides, the CDR3 is TGTGCCAGCAGCGCCAAGGCCGGACAGCAGAACACTGAAGCTTTCTTT. Translating it yields CASSAKAGQQNTEAFF.

The chain is built from TRBV19 and TRBJ1-2; 8 bases match TRBD1. CDR1 and CDR2 from the germline V gene are LNHDA and SQIVND (reference sequence). The CDR3 is 15 residues long. Trimming took 5 bases from V and 5 from J; bases not matched to a gene: 10. The CDR3 is CASSARDRPLYGYTF. As DNA, the CDR3 is TGTGCCAGTAGTGCTCGGGACAGGCCTTTGTATGGCTACACCTTC.

This sequence joins TRBV9 and TRBJ2-5; TRBD1 might be the D (6 bases). The ends were cut back, 5 bases at V and 5 bases at J, with 13 bases in the middle. Germline lookup yields CDR1 SGDLS and CDR2 YYNGEE. This CDR3 is 13 amino acids long. Here the CDR3 DNA reads TGTGCCAGCAGTCAGGGGTCTGTGGAGACCCAGTACTTC. Translation: CASSQGSVETQYF.

This chain connects TRBV7-2 to TRBJ1-6; no reliable D call. CDR3 length equals 17 residues. Germline V gene data show CDR1 as SGHTA and CDR2 as FQGNSA. V dropped 1 base and J dropped 3 bases, with 13 bases sitting between them. The CDR3 region is CASSLVSSPFYNSPLHF. CDR3 nucleotides: TGTGCCAGCAGCTTAGTGAGTTCCCCCTTCTATAATTCACCCCTCCACTTT.

V is TRBV2 and J is TRBJ2-1, with TRBD2 identical over 7 bases. With V trimmed by 6 bases and J by 0 bases, 2 bases remained unmatched. Germline V gene lookup returns CDR1 SNHLY and CDR2 FYNNEI. This CDR3 is built from 14 residues. This chain's CDR3 is CASRGGSSYNEQFF. For the CDR3, the DNA is TGTGCCAGCAGGGGAGGGAGCTCCTACAATGAGCAGTTCTTC.

The chain carries TRBV4-3 and TRBJ2-5; weak D call: TRBD2 (7 bases). This CDR3 is built from 16 residues. V was trimmed by 3 bases and J by 5 bases, leaving 19 bases between them. The V gene's germline CDR1 is LGHNA and CDR2 YSLEER. This CDR3 reads CASSQGGATPWETQYF. CDR3 DNA sequence: TGCGCCAGCAGCCAGGGGGGGGCCACGCCTTGGGAGACCCAGTACTTC.

Turning to this clone: This sample also contains other DNA sequences that code for the same CDR3. The chain combines TRBV28 with TRBJ1-5; possible D gene TRBD1, 5 bases. Trimming left V 1 base short and J 5 bases short, with 6 bases between. CDR1 is MDHEN and CDR2 is SYDVKM in the germline V gene. The CDR3 extends over 13 amino acids. CDR3 loop: CASSLLGDQPQHF. CDR3 nucleotides: TGTGCCAGCAGTTTATTAGGGGATCAGCCCCAGCATTTT.

The chain joins TRBV18 to TRBJ1-1; D is unresolved. Per the germline V gene, CDR1 is KGHSH and CDR2 is LQKENI. Trimming took 2 bases from V and 4 from J, leaving 11 bases between them. The CDR3 runs to 14 residues. CDR3 sequence (DNA): TGTGCCAGCTCACCAAAGGAGGTCGGCACTGAAGCTTTCTTT. Protein sequence: CASSPKEVGTEAFF.

CDR3 sequence: CASSPTRGAGTDTQYF. The CDR3, as DNA: TGTGCCAGCAGCCCTACGCGGGGGGCTGGCACAGATACGCAGTATTTT. This chain uses TRBV9 with TRBJ2-3; the match to TRBD2 covers 8 bases. Germline loops: CDR1 SGDLS, CDR2 YYNGEE. With V trimmed by 4 bases and J by 1 base, 8 bases remained unmatched. CDR3 length: 16 amino acids.

This chain uses TRBV11-2 with TRBJ2-7; D perhaps matches TRBD2 (5 bases). Germline CDR1 SGHAT, CDR2 FQNNGV. Trimming shortened V by 3 bases and J by 4 bases, and 13 bases separated the two germline ends. The CDR3 consists of 14 residues. The CDR3 bases are TGTGCCAGCAGCTTGAGTTCGGGGATATACGAGCAGTACTTC. Amino acid sequence: CASSLSSGIYEQYF.

This clone appeared a few times. This chain connects TRBV6-5 to TRBJ1-3; D is perhaps TRBD1 (6 bases). The germline CDR1 and CDR2 sequences are MNHEY and SVGAGI. This CDR3 is built from 16 residues. Between the trimmed V and J ends, which lost 0 bases and 0 bases, there was a span of 9 bases. The CDR3 DNA follows: TGTGCCAGCAGTTACTCGAACAGGGCCTCTGGAAACACCATATATTTT. Its translation is CASSYSNRASGNTIYF.

This clone has just one count. V usage is TRBV6-6 and J usage is TRBJ2-1; 11 nucleotides align to TRBD1. Germline loops: CDR1 MNHNY, CDR2 SVGAGI (reference sequence). The CDR3 has 13 residues. V was pared by 7 bases and J by 12 bases, with 8 bases of the junction left unmatched. CDR3 amino acids: CASTGTGGKMQFF. Written as DNA, the CDR3 is TGTGCCAGCACCGGGACAGGGGGAAAGATGCAGTTCTTC.

The rearrangement joins TRBV5-4 to TRBJ2-5; TRBD2 is a possible D gene (6 bases). This CDR3 contains 15 residues. V was cut by 4 bases and J by 1 base, with 14 bases left in between. The germline V gene has CDR1 SGHNT and CDR2 YYREEE (reference sequence). Here the CDR3 DNA reads TGTGCCAGCAGCCCCCCCGGGACTCCCCAAGAGACCCAGTACTTC. This sequence encodes CASSPPGTPQETQYF.

The chain combines TRBV18 with TRBJ2-3; 9 bases map to TRBD2. The trim removed 2 bases at V and 3 bases at J, leaving 3 bases unmatched. This CDR3 spans 15 amino acids. Germline values: CDR1 KGHSH, CDR2 LQKENI. CDR3 coding DNA: TGTGCCAGCTCACCATCTAGCGGGGTTACAGATACGCAGTATTTT. Translating it yields CASSPSSGVTDTQYF.

This rearrangement joins TRBV29-1 to TRBJ2-5; 9 nucleotides agree with TRBD2. The junction had 1 base not matched to a gene; V was cut back by 3 bases and J by 5 bases. Germline V gene data show CDR1 as SQVTM and CDR2 as ANQGSEA. The CDR3 totals 12 residues. The CDR3 here is CSVDLAGETQYF. As DNA, the CDR3 is TGCAGCGTTGATCTAGCGGGGGAGACCCAGTACTTC.

This rearrangement joins TRBV29-1 to TRBJ2-7; D may be TRBD1 (6 bases). V gave up 5 bases and J gave up 7 bases, with 9 bases separating them. From germline, CDR1 is SQVTM and CDR2 ANQGSEA. This CDR3 region has 10 residues. This chain's CDR3 is CSVWGQEQYF. The CDR3 bases are TGCAGCGTTTGGGGGCAGGAGCAGTACTTC.

The chain uses TRBV18 and TRBJ1-5, with D tentatively TRBD1 (5 bases). The ends were cut back, 2 bases at V and 0 bases at J, with 11 bases in the middle. The germline gives CDR1 KGHSH, CDR2 LQKENI. The CDR3 is 16 amino acids. The CDR3 sequence: CASSPAGGYSNQPQHF. As DNA, the CDR3 is TGTGCCAGCTCACCAGCCGGGGGTTATAGCAATCAGCCCCAGCATTTT.

The V gene is TRBV7-2, the J gene TRBJ2-5; D is perhaps TRBD1 (6 bases). V lost 3 bases and J 0 bases, leaving 14 bases between the germline ends. Per the germline V gene, CDR1 is SGHTA and CDR2 is FQGNSA. This CDR3 spans 16 amino acids. The CDR3, as DNA: TGTGCCAGCAGCTTGGGTTCAGGGGCAAACCAAGAGACCCAGTACTTC. Its translation: CASSLGSGANQETQYF.

The sample holds one count of this clone. The rearrangement joins TRBV12-5 to TRBJ1-2, with TRBD1 matching over 7 bases. Trimming cost V 5 bases and J 11 bases; bases outside gene matches: 5. The CDR3 is made up of 11 amino acids. The germline V gene has CDR1 LGHNT and CDR2 FRNRAP. The CDR3, as DNA: TGTGCTAGTGGTCTGGGACAGATTTACACCTTC. As protein: CASGLGQIYTF.

The J gene is TRBJ1-2, the V gene TRBV11-2; D is unresolved. CDR1 and CDR2 from the germline V gene are SGHAT and FQNNGV. The CDR3 is 11 amino acids. Between the trimmed V and J ends, which lost 1 base and 8 bases, there was a span of 5 bases. CDR3 sequence reads: CASSLVGGYTF. The CDR3 DNA reads TGTGCCAGCAGCTTAGTCGGGGGCTACACCTTC.

V is TRBV7-2 and J is TRBJ2-4; a weak D match, TRBD2 (6 bases). CDR1 SGHTA and CDR2 FQGNSA come from the germline V gene. V lost 5 bases, J lost 1 base, and 21 bases lay in between. CDR3 length: 18 amino acids. CDR3 loop: CASSPWGGTQAAKNIQYF. The CDR3 DNA reads as TGTGCCAGCAGCCCGTGGGGTGGGACTCAGGCGGCCAAAAACATTCAGTACTTC.

CDR3 residues: CASSQGGRGRVNTEAFF. For the CDR3, the DNA is TGTGCCAGCAGCCAAGGCGGCAGGGGGCGCGTGAACACTGAAGCTTTCTTT. The gene calls are TRBV3-1 (or the pseudogene TRBV3-2) and TRBJ1-1; 8 nucleotides match TRBD1. The CDR3 is 17 amino acids. Germline CDR1 reads LGHDT; CDR2 reads YNNKEL (reference sequence). Losses at the gene ends were 1 base for V and 0 bases for J; bases not matched to a gene: 7.